The rows below give T cell receptor beta chains drawn from one sample of a study of OX40 agonist ivuxolimab in advanced cancers. Only in-frame clones appear in the TCRdb table, and some are missing; sequencing was by immunoSEQ multiplex PCR. In the table there are some 140,000 clones, 90% of which are singletons. Sequences were derived from CD4+ or CD8+ T cells sorted from blood, sampled in a trial of the OX40 agonist ivuxolimab. These receptors were collected from an adult with an advanced solid tumor such as melanoma, head and neck, liver or kidney cancer. Both conserved end residues are part of each CDR3. Each record gives: V gene, J gene, clone size, D gene, CDR3 length, CDR3 DNA, CDR3 protein. The D gene is left open where the match is weak. A row's size may be missing; if present it is once, few, many or a size class.

>TRBV28|TRBJ1-2|.|.|13
TGTGCCAGCAGTTTGTCCGTCTTCTATGGCTACACCTTC
CASSLSVFYGYTF
>TRBV2|TRBJ2-7|.|.|15
TGTGCCAGCAGTGACAGGCAGGATCGATCCTACGAGCAGTACTTC
CASSDRQDRSYEQYF
>TRBV5-1|TRBJ2-2|.|TRBD1|17
TGCGCCAGCAGCCCAGGCCAGGGGGCCGCGAACACCGGGGAGCTGTTTTTT
CASSPGQGAANTGELFF
>TRBV5-1|TRBJ2-1|.|.|15
TGCGCCAGCAGCTCCCCCGCCACTAGTAACAATGAGCAGTTCTTC
CASSSPATSNNEQFF
>TRBV19|TRBJ2-7|.|TRBD2|15
TGTGCCAGTAGTAGCATCGGGACTAGCGCACACGAGCAGTACTTC
CASSSIGTSAHEQYF
>TRBV2|TRBJ1-5|few|.|14
TGTGCCAGCAGGCCAACGAATAGCAATCAGCCCCAGCATTTT
CASRPTNSNQPQHF
>TRBV6-1|TRBJ1-2|few|TRBD1|18
TGTGCCAGCAGTGGCCTGGGACAGGGGGGGCAAGCTAACTATGGCTACACCTTC
CASSGLGQGGQANYGYTF
>TRBV2|TRBJ2-4|.|TRBD1|16
TGTGCCAGCAGCGTAACAGGGGTTTGGGCCAAAAACATTCAGTACTTC
CASSVTGVWAKNIQYF
>TRBV5-6|TRBJ2-2|.|TRBD2|15
TGTGCCAGCAGCCCAGGACTAGCGGGAGCCGGGGAGCTGTTTTTT
CASSPGLAGAGELFF
>TRBV19|TRBJ1-1|.|.|17
TGTGCCAGTAGTACCGACCGACAGAATACCATGAACACTGAAGCTTTCTTT
CASSTDRQNTMNTEAFF
>TRBV30|TRBJ1-2|once|TRBD1|14
TGTGCCTGGAGTGCGAACAGGGGGTGGGATGGCTACACCTTC
CAWSANRGWDGYTF
>TRBV7-3|TRBJ1-1|.|.|13
TGTGCCAGCAGCGTACAGGGATCCACTGAAGCTTTCTTT
CASSVQGSTEAFF
>TRBV7-2|TRBJ1-5|.|.|15
TGTGCCAGCAGCCCGGAGGACGGATTCAATCAGCCCCAGCATTTT
CASSPEDGFNQPQHF
>TRBV10-1|TRBJ2-3|.|TRBD2|12
TGCGCCAGCAGTCCCACCGGGACTACTCAGTATTTT
CASSPTGTTQYF
>TRBV28|TRBJ1-5|.|.|12
TGTGCCAGCAGTTCCTCTGGGAAGCCCCAGCATTTT
CASSSSGKPQHF
>TRBV9|TRBJ2-3|.|TRBD1|16
TGTGCCAGCAGCGTTCTGACAGGGCTAGTTACAGATACGCAGTATTTT
CASSVLTGLVTDTQYF
>TRBV5-4|TRBJ2-3|.|.|13
TGTGCCAGCAGCTTGCCGTACACAGATACGCAGTATTTT
CASSLPYTDTQYF
>TRBV18|TRBJ1-2|.|TRBD1|13
TGTGCCAGCTCACCCGGGACAGACTATGGCTACACCTTC
CASSPGTDYGYTF
>TRBV5-1|TRBJ1-4|.|.|15
TGCGCCAGCAGCTTGGCGGCAGGGGCCGATGAAAAACTGTTTTTT
CASSLAAGADEKLFF
>TRBV27|TRBJ2-5|.|TRBD2|18
TGTGCCAGCAGTTTACAATCCCGTCCTAGCGGCTTCCAAGAGACCCAGTACTTC
CASSLQSRPSGFQETQYF
>TRBV9|TRBJ2-7|.|TRBD1|15
TGTGCCAGCAGCGTTCTAGGGACAGGGATCCACGAGCAGTACTTC
CASSVLGTGIHEQYF
>TRBV7-9|TRBJ2-7|.|.|14
TGTGCCAGCAGCCCAGTCCCGAGAGCCTACGAGCAGTACTTC
CASSPVPRAYEQYF
>TRBV19|TRBJ1-1|.|.|12
TGTGCCAGTAGTATAGGATGGACTGAAGCTTTCTTT
CASSIGWTEAFF